A selection of T cell receptor beta chains follows, all from one sample in a study of blood T cell repertoires in COVID-19. Sequenced by immunoSEQ multiplex PCR; TCRdb stores in-frame clones only, minus some. The sample includes about 300,000 clones, just under 90% of them seen just once. The sequenced sample was PBMCs or T cells enriched from blood (not recorded which). The source of these receptors is a woman between 50 and 59 years old who had been exposed to COVID-19. The CDR3 runs from the conserved cysteine through the conserved F or W. Each record gives: CDR3 protein, CDR3 DNA, J gene, V gene, clone size, D gene. The D gene is left open where the match is weak. Where a row states a size, it is once, few, many or the class of an expanded clone; other rows omit it.

CASSFTGGAGYTF,TGTGCCAGCAGTTTCACAGGGGGCGCAGGCTACACCTTC,TRBJ1-2,TRBV27,few,TRBD1
CASSLPLREQYF,TGTGCCAGCAGCTTACCTTTACGGGAGCAGTACTTC,TRBJ2-7,TRBV7-2,.,.
CASSLRGLDEKLFF,TGTGCCAGCAGCTTGAGGGGGTTGGATGAAAAACTGTTTTTT,TRBJ1-4,TRBV28,.,.
CASGHTNTGELFF,TGTGCCAGCGGACACACGAACACCGGGGAGCTGTTTTTT,TRBJ2-2,TRBV11-2,.,.
CASSQVVSAGVDYGYTF,TGCGCCAGCAGCCAGGTCGTTTCGGCAGGGGTCGACTATGGCTACACCTTC,TRBJ1-2,TRBV4-1,.,.
CASSLDRGRGTEAFF,TGTGCCAGCTCACTCGACAGGGGGAGAGGGACTGAAGCTTTCTTT,TRBJ1-1,TRBV18,.,TRBD1
CASSRDRGNTEAFF,TGCGCCAGCAGCCGGGACAGGGGCAACACTGAAGCTTTCTTT,TRBJ1-1,TRBV5-1,few,TRBD1
CASSLGAGGETQYF,TGCGCCAGCAGCTTAGGGGCGGGGGGGGAGACCCAGTACTTC,TRBJ2-5,TRBV5-1,.,TRBD2
CASSPRLAGGPTDTQYF,TGTGCCAGCAGTCCCCGACTAGCGGGGGGCCCCACAGATACGCAGTATTTT,TRBJ2-3,TRBV27,.,TRBD2
CASALRNTEAFF,TGTGCCAGTGCTCTTAGGAACACTGAAGCTTTCTTT,TRBJ1-1,TRBV19,.,.
CASSRTGGIGETQYF,TGTGCCAGCAGCAGGACAGGGGGTATTGGAGAGACCCAGTACTTC,TRBJ2-5,TRBV3-1/TRBV3-2,.,TRBD1
CASSSPLQGSTGELFF,TGTGCCAGCAGCTCTCCGTTGCAGGGGTCCACCGGGGAGCTGTTTTTT,TRBJ2-2,TRBV7-8,.,.
CASSLGRNSPLHF,TGTGCCAGCAGTTTGGGCCGAAATTCACCCCTCCACTTT,TRBJ1-6,TRBV27,.,.
CASSPGLASTDTQYF,TGTGCCAGCAGCCCAGGACTAGCGAGCACAGATACGCAGTATTTT,TRBJ2-3,TRBV7-9,once,TRBD2
CASSQGHYYEQYF,TGTGCCAGCAGCCAAGGGCACTACTACGAGCAGTACTTC,TRBJ2-7,TRBV3-1/TRBV3-2,.,.
CASSFTGETGELFF,TGTGCCAGCAGCTTTACAGGGGAAACCGGGGAGCTGTTTTTT,TRBJ2-2,TRBV5-5,.,TRBD1
CASNRDRGSNEQYF,TGCGCCAGCAACCGGGACAGGGGTTCCAACGAGCAGTACTTC,TRBJ2-7,TRBV5-1,few,TRBD1
CASSQDRGFNQPQHF,TGCGCCAGCAGCCAAGATCGAGGGTTCAATCAGCCCCAGCATTTT,TRBJ1-5,TRBV4-1,.,.
CASSPYTSGAQETQYF,TGTGCCAGCAGCCCTTATACTAGCGGGGCTCAAGAGACCCAGTACTTC,TRBJ2-5,TRBV5-4,once,TRBD2
CASSDLAGGNTGELFF,TGTGCCAGCAGTGACTTAGCGGGGGGTAACACCGGGGAGCTGTTTTTT,TRBJ2-2,TRBV6-4,once,TRBD2
CASSTGQGMNNEQFF,TGTGCCAGCAGCACCGGACAGGGGATGAACAATGAGCAGTTCTTC,TRBJ2-1,TRBV19,.,TRBD1
CASSPPMEEKLFF,TGTGCCAGCTCACCACCCATGGAGGAAAAACTGTTTTTT,TRBJ1-4,TRBV18,.,.
CASSSGTSGTYEQYF,TGTGCCAGCAGTTCCGGGACTAGCGGGACCTACGAGCAGTACTTC,TRBJ2-7,TRBV6-2/TRBV6-3,.,TRBD2
CASSLNGGANSYF,TGTGCCAGCAGCTTAAATGGGGGCGCAAACTCCTACTTC,TRBJ2-4,TRBV7-2,.,.
CASSKVGRGTEAFF,.,TRBJ1-1,TRBV21-1,.,.
CASSRPAGGRETQYF,TGTGCCAGCAGCCGGCCGGCGGGGGGGCGGGAGACCCAGTACTTC,TRBJ2-5,TRBV5-6,.,TRBD2
CASSDGSQPQHF,TGTGCCAGCAGTGACGGGAGTCAGCCCCAGCATTTT,TRBJ1-5,TRBV2,.,.
CASSPQGGSPLHF,TGTGCCAGCAGCCCCCAGGGTGGTTCACCCCTCCACTTT,TRBJ1-6,TRBV6-5,.,.
CASSQNRAVNTEAFF,TGTGCCAGCAGCCAGAACAGGGCGGTGAACACTGAAGCTTTCTTT,TRBJ1-1,TRBV28,.,.
CATSREKGYAGGDTSTDTQYF,TGTGCCACCAGCAGAGAAAAGGGCTACGCGGGGGGAGACACTAGCACAGATACGCAGTATTTT,TRBJ2-3,TRBV15,.,TRBD2
CSVTQGGETQYF,TGCAGCGTTACACAGGGTGGGGAGACCCAGTACTTC,TRBJ2-5,TRBV29-1,.,.
CASRATSGKRQKQETQYF,TGTGCCAGCAGGGCTACTAGCGGGAAGCGCCAAAAACAAGAGACCCAGTACTTC,TRBJ2-5,TRBV28,.,TRBD2
CASSFEGVGNEQFF,TGCGCCAGCAGCTTCGAGGGGGTTGGCAATGAGCAGTTCTTC,TRBJ2-1,TRBV5-1,.,.
CASSQGDGGPSTDTQYF,TGTGCCAGCAGCCAAGGGGATGGAGGGCCGAGCACAGATACGCAGTATTTT,TRBJ2-3,TRBV3-1/TRBV3-2,.,.
CASSVTAGSAGNTIYF,TGTGCCAGCAGTGTTACAGCGGGGTCTGCGGGAAACACCATATATTTT,TRBJ1-3,TRBV6-1,.,.
CASTGGTRGTDTQYF,TGTGCCAGCACAGGCGGGACTAGGGGCACAGATACGCAGTATTTT,TRBJ2-3,TRBV2,.,TRBD2
CASSFTGTGMDTGELFF,TGTGCCAGCAGCTTCACCGGGACAGGGATGGACACCGGGGAGCTGTTTTTT,TRBJ2-2,TRBV13,.,TRBD1
CSVASSGPTDTQYF,TGCAGCGTAGCCTCTAGCGGACCCACAGATACGCAGTATTTT,TRBJ2-3,TRBV29-1,.,TRBD2
CASSLNRHTDTQYF,TGTGCCAGCAGCTTAAACAGACACACAGATACGCAGTATTTT,TRBJ2-3,TRBV5-5,.,.
CASTRSMTGNEKLFF,TGTGCCAGCACCAGATCCATGACTGGAAATGAAAAACTGTTTTTT,TRBJ1-4,TRBV7-8,.,.
CASRPGQGFNQPQHF,TGTGCCAGCAGGCCTGGACAGGGGTTCAATCAGCCCCAGCATTTT,TRBJ1-5,TRBV2,.,TRBD1
CASSGQGSEQYF,TGCGCCAGCAGCGGACAGGGGAGCGAGCAGTACTTC,TRBJ2-7,TRBV5-1,few,TRBD1
CASSLAGGSQETQYF,TGTGCCAGCAGCTTAGCCGGGGGGTCTCAAGAGACCCAGTACTTC,TRBJ2-5,TRBV7-2,.,TRBD2
CASSESGRPDTQYF,TGTGCCAGCAGTGAGTCAGGGAGGCCAGATACGCAGTATTTT,TRBJ2-3,TRBV6-1,.,.
CASKSWDSTGELFF,TGTGCCAGTAAGAGTTGGGACTCCACCGGGGAGCTGTTTTTT,TRBJ2-2,TRBV19,.,.
CASSPSVENTEAFF,TGTGCCAGCTCACCGTCGGTCGAGAACACTGAAGCTTTCTTT,TRBJ1-1,TRBV18,once,.
CASRGDRGGSQPQHF,TGTGCCAGCAGGGGGGACAGGGGAGGGTCTCAGCCCCAGCATTTT,TRBJ1-5,TRBV2,few,TRBD1
CASSLNGQIYNEQFF,TGCGCCAGCAGCTTGAATGGACAAATTTACAATGAGCAGTTCTTC,TRBJ2-1,TRBV5-1,once,.
CASSESEGVTQPQHF,TGTGCCAGCAGTGAATCGGAGGGTGTCACTCAGCCCCAGCATTTT,TRBJ1-5,TRBV2,.,.
CASSAGPNYGYTF,TGTGCCAGCAGTGCAGGTCCTAACTATGGCTACACCTTC,TRBJ1-2,TRBV28,.,.
CASSLRGTSPAGELFF,TGCGCCAGCAGCTTGAGGGGCACGTCGCCCGCCGGGGAGCTGTTTTTT,TRBJ2-2,TRBV5-1,.,.
CAWSSGQGYTGELFF,TGTGCCTGGAGTAGTGGACAGGGATACACCGGGGAGCTGTTTTTT,TRBJ2-2,TRBV30,.,TRBD1
CASSTGTGATMTGELFF,TGTGCTAGCAGTACCGGGACTGGCGCGACAATGACGGGGGAGCTGTTTTTT,TRBJ2-2,TRBV7-7,.,.
CASRVQGIADTEAFF,TGTGCCAGCAGAGTGCAGGGCATCGCCGACACTGAAGCTTTCTTT,TRBJ1-1,TRBV2,.,.